A selection of T cell receptor beta chains follows, all from one sample in a study of cytomegalovirus exposure and HLA in healthy donors. TCRdb's table, derived via immunoSEQ multiplex PCR, lists solely in-frame clones and lacks some. The table shows a few hundred thousand clones, with approximately 79% occurring only once. The specimen was PBMCs. Receptor source: a man aged 18 to 30 in good health and CMV-seronegative. CDR3s include the opening cysteine and the closing phenylalanine or tryptophan. D genes are given only for firm matches. The size entry is marked missing in some rows and otherwise reads once, few, many or a size class.

>TRBV6-6|NA|NA|TRBJ2-1
CASRRQESYNEQFF
TGTGCCAGCAGAAGACAGGAGTCCTACAATGAGCAGTTCTTC
>TRBV27|NA|TRBD1|TRBJ2-1
CASSFGTGGSDEQFF
TGTGCCAGCAGTTTTGGGACAGGGGGTAGCGATGAGCAGTTCTTC
>TRBV5-4|NA|TRBD2|TRBJ2-3
CATILAGRTDTQYF
TGTGCCACCATCTTAGCGGGCCGCACAGATACGCAGTATTTT
>TRBV28|NA|TRBD1|TRBJ1-1
CASSTRTGGAFF
TGTGCCAGCAGTACCCGGACAGGGGGAGCTTTCTTT
>TRBV29-1|NA|NA|TRBJ2-7
CSVRANSYEQYF
TGCAGCGTTCGCGCGAACTCCTACGAGCAGTACTTC
>TRBV19|NA|TRBD1|TRBJ1-1
CASIGRGKSEAFF
TGTGCCAGTATTGGCAGGGGGAAATCTGAAGCTTTCTTT
>TRBV4-3|NA|TRBD1|TRBJ2-7
CASSSTGVEQYF
TGCGCCAGCAGCTCGACAGGGGTCGAGCAGTACTTC
>TRBV7-2|NA|NA|TRBJ1-1
CASSFPGSGTEAFF
TGTGCCAGCAGCTTCCCAGGGTCCGGCACTGAAGCTTTCTTT
>TRBV27|once|NA|TRBJ1-5
CASSLVGPGSQPQHF
TGTGCCAGCAGTTTGGTGGGGCCCGGCAGTCAGCCCCAGCATTTT
>TRBV5-1|NA|TRBD1|TRBJ2-7
CASSLGLTDRGSSYEQYF
TGCGCCAGCAGCTTGGGGTTGACGGACAGGGGGTCCTCCTACGAGCAGTACTTC
>TRBV7-2|NA|NA|TRBJ2-4
CASSPLAKNIQYF
TGTGCCAGCAGCCCCTTAGCCAAAAACATTCAGTACTTC
>TRBV28|few|TRBD1|TRBJ1-5
CASSLFGQGNQPQHF
TGTGCCAGCAGTTTATTTGGACAGGGTAATCAGCCCCAGCATTTT
>TRBV2|NA|NA|TRBJ2-3
CASSELAGAGDTQYF
TGTGCCAGCAGTGAGTTGGCGGGGGCGGGAGATACGCAGTATTTT
>TRBV18|NA|TRBD2|TRBJ2-5
CASSPVGTRGETQYF
TGTGCCAGCTCACCCGTCGGGACTAGGGGAGAGACCCAGTACTTC
>TRBV5-1|NA|NA|TRBJ2-2
CASSLDRGLGTGELFF
TGCGCCAGCAGCTTAGATAGGGGACTGGGAACCGGGGAGCTGTTTTTT
>TRBV7-9|NA|NA|TRBJ2-7
CASSPPGALSYEQYF
TGTGCCAGCAGCCCCCCAGGGGCCCTCTCCTACGAGCAGTACTTC
>TRBV6-5|NA|NA|TRBJ2-1
CATKIRTEPYNEQFF
TGTGCCACTAAAATTAGGACAGAACCTTACAATGAGCAGTTCTTC
>TRBV6-4|NA|TRBD1|TRBJ1-5
CASSEGTDTQPQHF
TGTGCCAGCAGCGAAGGGACAGACACTCAGCCCCAGCATTTT
>TRBV4-2|NA|NA|TRBJ2-7
CASSQEPGQYEQYF
TGTGCCAGCAGCCAAGAGCCAGGGCAGTACGAGCAGTACTTC
>TRBV19|NA|NA|TRBJ2-3
CASTKQGSETQYF
TGTGCCAGTACCAAACAGGGAAGTGAAACGCAGTATTTT
>TRBV7-2|NA|NA|TRBJ2-2
CASSSGSGELFF
TGTGCCAGCAGCTCAGGGTCCGGGGAGCTGTTTTTT
>TRBV21-1|NA|NA|TRBJ1-5
CASKGAQGGNQPQHF
TGTGCCAGCAAAGGGGCTCAGGGTGGCAATCAGCCCCAGCATTTT
>TRBV7-8|NA|NA|TRBJ1-4
CASSPLKRQINEKLFF
TGTGCCAGCAGCCCGCTTAAGAGACAGATCAATGAAAAACTGTTTTTT
>TRBV7-8|NA|TRBD2|TRBJ2-1
CALSLGSGTYNEQFF
TGTGCCTTGAGCTTGGGAAGCGGGACTTACAATGAGCAGTTCTTC
>TRBV7-2|NA|NA|TRBJ2-5
CASSLNGGAEETQYF
TGTGCCAGCAGCTTAAATGGAGGAGCGGAGGAGACCCAGTACTTC
>TRBV7-9|NA|TRBD1|TRBJ2-7
CASRTGAGGEQYF
TGTGCCAGCCGGACAGGGGCTGGCGGCGAGCAGTACTTC
>TRBV21-1|NA|NA|TRBJ2-7
CASSHRTGTGEQYF
TGTGCCAGCAGCCACCGGACAGGGACGGGGGAGCAGTACTTC
>TRBV2|NA|NA|TRBJ1-5
CASSDQVPPQPQHF
TGTGCCAGCAGTGATCAGGTACCTCCTCAGCCCCAGCATTTT
>TRBV27|NA|TRBD2|TRBJ2-1
CASSLGAGGSNEQFF
TGTGCCAGCAGTTTAGGAGCGGGGGGGAGCAATGAGCAGTTCTTC
>TRBV19|NA|NA|TRBJ2-1
CASSFVVFGRQSSYNEQFF
TGTGCCAGTAGTTTTGTCGTTTTTGGGCGACAGAGCTCCTACAATGAGCAGTTCTTC
>TRBV7-2|NA|NA|TRBJ2-7
CASSLLQAYEQYF
TGTGCCAGCAGCTTATTACAGGCCTACGAGCAGTACTTC
>TRBV30|NA|NA|TRBJ1-1
CARGSGVNTEAFF
TGTGCCCGGGGTTCAGGGGTGAACACTGAAGCTTTCTTT
>TRBV11-2|NA|TRBD2|TRBJ2-1
CASSLNLAGGFNEQFF
TGTGCCAGCAGCTTGAACCTAGCGGGGGGCTTCAATGAGCAGTTCTTC
>TRBV19|NA|TRBD1|TRBJ2-7
CASSVLTGGRDYEQYF
TGTGCCAGTAGTGTCCTGACAGGGGGCCGGGACTACGAGCAGTACTTC
>TRBV15|few|NA|TRBJ1-5
CATGTFESNQPQHF
TGTGCCACCGGGACATTCGAAAGCAATCAGCCCCAGCATTTT
>TRBV7-9|few|NA|TRBJ1-1
CASSFAGNTEAFF
TGTGCCAGCAGCTTCGCAGGGAACACTGAAGCTTTCTTT
>TRBV27|NA|NA|TRBJ1-1
CASSLEGFGARGRANTEAFF
TGTGCCAGCAGTTTAGAGGGTTTTGGGGCCAGGGGCAGAGCAAACACTGAAGCTTTCTTT
>TRBV9|NA|NA|TRBJ2-5
CASSVGSPLQETQYF
TGTGCCAGCAGCGTCGGTTCCCCGCTCCAAGAGACCCAGTACTTC
>TRBV20-1|NA|NA|TRBJ2-7
CSRQVGLQQYF
TGCAGTAGACAGGTCGGCCTCCAGCAGTACTTC
>TRBV5-4|once|NA|TRBJ2-2
CASSLAAGNTGELFF
TGTGCCAGCAGCTTGGCGGCGGGGAACACCGGGGAGCTGTTTTTT
>TRBV10-3|NA|TRBD1|TRBJ1-4
CAISLDRGQNEKLFF
TGTGCCATCAGTCTCGACAGGGGGCAAAATGAAAAACTGTTTTTT
>TRBV7-9|NA|NA|TRBJ1-2
CASSSGGLDGYTF
TGTGCCAGCAGCTCGGGGGGGCTTGATGGCTACACCTTC